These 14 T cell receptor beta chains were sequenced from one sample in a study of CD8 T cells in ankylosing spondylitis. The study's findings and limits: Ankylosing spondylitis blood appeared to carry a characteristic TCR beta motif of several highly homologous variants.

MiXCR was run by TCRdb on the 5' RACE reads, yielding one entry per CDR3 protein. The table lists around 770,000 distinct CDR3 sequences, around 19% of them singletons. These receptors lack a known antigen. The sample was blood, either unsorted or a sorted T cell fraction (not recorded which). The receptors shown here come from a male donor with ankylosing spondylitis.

CDR3 sequence (DNA): TGTGCCAGCAGTTTTGGGACAGGGGAAAAACTGTTTTTT. Its translation: CASSFGTGEKLFF. This chain connects TRBV12-3 or TRBV12-4 to TRBJ1-4, with 9 nucleotides matching TRBD1. CDR3 size: 13 residues. J gave up 8 bases and V 3 bases, and 1 base lay outside the gene matches.

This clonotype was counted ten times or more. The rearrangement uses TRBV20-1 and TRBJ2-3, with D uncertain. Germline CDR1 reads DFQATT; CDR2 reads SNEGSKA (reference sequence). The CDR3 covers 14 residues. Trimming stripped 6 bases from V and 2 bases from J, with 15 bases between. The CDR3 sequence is CSAVEPGITDTQYF. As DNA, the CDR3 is TGCAGTGCCGTGGAACCGGGCATCACAGATACGCAGTATTTT.

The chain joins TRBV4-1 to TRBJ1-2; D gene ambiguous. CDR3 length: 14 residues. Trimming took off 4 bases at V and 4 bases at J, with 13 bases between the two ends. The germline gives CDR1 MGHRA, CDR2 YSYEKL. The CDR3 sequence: CASSLGSKIYGYTF. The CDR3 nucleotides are TGCGCCAGCAGCCTCGGGAGTAAAATCTATGGCTACACCTTC.

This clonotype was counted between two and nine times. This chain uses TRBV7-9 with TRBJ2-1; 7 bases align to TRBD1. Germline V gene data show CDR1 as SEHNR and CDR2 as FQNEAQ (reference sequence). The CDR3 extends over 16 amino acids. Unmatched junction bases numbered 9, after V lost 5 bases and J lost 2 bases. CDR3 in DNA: TGTGCCAGCAGCCATACGGGACAGAGTGCCTACAATGAGCAGTTCTTC. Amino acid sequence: CASSHTGQSAYNEQFF.

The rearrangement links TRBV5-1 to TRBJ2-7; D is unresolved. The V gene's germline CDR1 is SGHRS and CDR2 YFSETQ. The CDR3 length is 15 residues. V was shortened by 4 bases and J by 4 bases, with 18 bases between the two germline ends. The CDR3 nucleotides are TGCGCCAGCAGCCCCGGGTCCCTCCCTGGTTACGAGCAGTACTTC. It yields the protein CASSPGSLPGYEQYF. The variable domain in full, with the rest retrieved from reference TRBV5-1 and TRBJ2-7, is KAGVTQTPRYLIKTRGQQVTLSCSPISGHRSVSWYQQTPGQGLQFLFEYFSETQRNKGNFPGRFSGRQFSNSRSEMNVSTLELGDSALYLCASSPGSLPGYEQYFGPGTRLTVT.

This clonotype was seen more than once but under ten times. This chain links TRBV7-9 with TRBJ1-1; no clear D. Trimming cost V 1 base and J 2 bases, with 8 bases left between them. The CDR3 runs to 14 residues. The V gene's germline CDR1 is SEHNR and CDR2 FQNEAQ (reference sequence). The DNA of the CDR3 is TGTGCCAGCAGCTTAGTGGTCCTAAACACTGAAGCTTTCTTT. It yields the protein CASSLVVLNTEAFF.

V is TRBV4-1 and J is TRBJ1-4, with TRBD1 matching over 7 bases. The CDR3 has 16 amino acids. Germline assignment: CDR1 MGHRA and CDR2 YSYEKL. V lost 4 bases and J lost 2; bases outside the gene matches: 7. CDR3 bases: TGCGCCAGCAGCCCGACAGGGATTGAGACTAATGAAAAACTGTTTTTT. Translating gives CASSPTGIETNEKLFF.

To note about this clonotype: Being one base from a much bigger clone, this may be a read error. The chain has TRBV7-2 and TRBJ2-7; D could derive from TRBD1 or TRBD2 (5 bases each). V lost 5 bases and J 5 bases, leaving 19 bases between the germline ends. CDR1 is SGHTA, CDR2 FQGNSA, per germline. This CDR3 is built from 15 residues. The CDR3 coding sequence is TGTGCCAGCAGCGTACTTGGGGGAGAGAGGAACGAGCAGTACTTC. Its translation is CASSVLGGERNEQYF. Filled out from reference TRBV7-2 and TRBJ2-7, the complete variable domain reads GAGVSQSPSNKVTEKGKDVELRCDPISGHTALYWYRQSLGQGLEFLIYFQGNSAPDKSGLPSDRFSAERTGGSVSTLTIQRTQQEDSAVYLCASSVLGGERNEQYFGPGTRLTVT.

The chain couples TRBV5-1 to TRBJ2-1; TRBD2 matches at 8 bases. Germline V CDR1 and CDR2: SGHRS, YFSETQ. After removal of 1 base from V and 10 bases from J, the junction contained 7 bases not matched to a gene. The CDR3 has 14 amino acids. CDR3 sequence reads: CASSLQTSAVEQFF. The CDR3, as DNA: TGCGCCAGCAGCTTGCAGACTAGCGCAGTGGAGCAGTTCTTC.

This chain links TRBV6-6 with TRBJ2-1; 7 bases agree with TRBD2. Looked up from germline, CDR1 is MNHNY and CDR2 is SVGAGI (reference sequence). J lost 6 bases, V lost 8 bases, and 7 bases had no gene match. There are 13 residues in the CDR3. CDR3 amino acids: CASGRRESNEQFF. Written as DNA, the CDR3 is TGTGCCAGCGGGCGGCGGGAGAGCAATGAGCAGTTCTTC.

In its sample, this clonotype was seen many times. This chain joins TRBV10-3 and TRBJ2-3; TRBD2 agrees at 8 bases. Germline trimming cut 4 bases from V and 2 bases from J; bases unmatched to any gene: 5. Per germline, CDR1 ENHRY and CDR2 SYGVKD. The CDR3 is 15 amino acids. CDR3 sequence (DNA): TGTGCCATCAGTGTAAGGCGGGAGGACACAGATACGCAGTATTTT. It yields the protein CAISVRREDTDTQYF.

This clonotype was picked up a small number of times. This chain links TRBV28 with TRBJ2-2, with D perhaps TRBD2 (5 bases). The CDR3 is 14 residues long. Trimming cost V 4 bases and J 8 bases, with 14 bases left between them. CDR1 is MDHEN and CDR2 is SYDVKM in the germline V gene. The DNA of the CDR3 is TGTGCCAGCAGTTCCCGCCCGAGGGCGGGGGAGCTGTTTTTT. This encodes CASSSRPRAGELFF.

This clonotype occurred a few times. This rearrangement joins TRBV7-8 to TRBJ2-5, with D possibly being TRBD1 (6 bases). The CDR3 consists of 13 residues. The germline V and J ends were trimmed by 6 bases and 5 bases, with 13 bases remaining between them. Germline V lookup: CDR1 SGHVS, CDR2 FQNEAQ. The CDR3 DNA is TGTGCCAGCAGAGGGGACATCGCGGAGACCCAGTACTTC. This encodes CASRGDIAETQYF.

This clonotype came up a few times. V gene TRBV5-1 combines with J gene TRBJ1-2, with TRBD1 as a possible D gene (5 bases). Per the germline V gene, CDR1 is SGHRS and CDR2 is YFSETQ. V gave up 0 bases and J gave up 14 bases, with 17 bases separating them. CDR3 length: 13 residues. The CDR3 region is CASSLGAGPAGTF. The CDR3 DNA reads TGCGCCAGCAGCTTGGGAGCAGGGCCCGCGGGGACCTTC.